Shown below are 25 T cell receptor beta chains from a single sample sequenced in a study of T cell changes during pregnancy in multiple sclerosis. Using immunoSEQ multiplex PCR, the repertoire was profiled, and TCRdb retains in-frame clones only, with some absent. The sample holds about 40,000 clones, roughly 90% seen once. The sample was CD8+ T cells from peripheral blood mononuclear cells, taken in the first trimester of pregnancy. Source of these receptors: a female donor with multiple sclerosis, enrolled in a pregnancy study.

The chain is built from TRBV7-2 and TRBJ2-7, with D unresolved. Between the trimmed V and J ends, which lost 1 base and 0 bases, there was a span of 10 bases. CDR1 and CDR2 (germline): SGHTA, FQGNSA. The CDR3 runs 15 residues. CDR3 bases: TGTGCCAGCAGCTTAGGTAGACGGAGCTCCTACGAGCAGTACTTC. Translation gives CASSLGRRSSYEQYF. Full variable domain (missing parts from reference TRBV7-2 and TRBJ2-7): GAGVSQSPSNKVTEKGKDVELRCDPISGHTALYWYRQSLGQGLEFLIYFQGNSAPDKSGLPSDRFSAERTGGSVSTLTIQRTQQEDSAVYLCASSLGRRSSYEQYFGPGTRLTVT.

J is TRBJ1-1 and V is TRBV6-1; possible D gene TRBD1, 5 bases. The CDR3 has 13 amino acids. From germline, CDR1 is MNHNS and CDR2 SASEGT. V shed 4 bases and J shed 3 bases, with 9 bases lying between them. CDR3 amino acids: CASSGIQDTEAFF. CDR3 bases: TGTGCCAGCAGTGGAATACAGGACACTGAAGCTTTCTTT.

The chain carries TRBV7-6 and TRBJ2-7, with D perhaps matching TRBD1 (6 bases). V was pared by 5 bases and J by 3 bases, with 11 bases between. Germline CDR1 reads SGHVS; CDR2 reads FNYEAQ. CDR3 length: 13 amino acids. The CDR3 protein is CASSAEDSYEQYF. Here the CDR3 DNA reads TGTGCCAGCAGCGCCGAGGACAGCTACGAGCAGTACTTC.

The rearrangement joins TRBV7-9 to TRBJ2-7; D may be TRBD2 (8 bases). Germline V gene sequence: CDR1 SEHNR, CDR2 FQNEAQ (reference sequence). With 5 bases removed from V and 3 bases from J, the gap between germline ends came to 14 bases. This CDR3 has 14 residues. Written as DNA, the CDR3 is TGTGCCAGCAGCCCGGGAGGGACAGACTACGAGCAGTACTTC. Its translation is CASSPGGTDYEQYF. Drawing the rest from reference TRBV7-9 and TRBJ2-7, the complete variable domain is DTGVSQNPRHKITKRGQNVTFRCDPISEHNRLYWYRQTLGQGPEFLTYFQNEAQLEKSRLLSDRFSAERPKGSFSTLEIQRTEQGDSAMYLCASSPGGTDYEQYFGPGTRLTVT.

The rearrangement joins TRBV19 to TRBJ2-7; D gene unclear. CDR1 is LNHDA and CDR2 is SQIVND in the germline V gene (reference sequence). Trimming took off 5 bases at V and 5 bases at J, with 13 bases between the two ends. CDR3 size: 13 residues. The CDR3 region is CASSLGRVDEQYF. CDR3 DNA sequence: TGTGCCAGTAGTTTGGGTCGGGTTGACGAGCAGTACTTC.

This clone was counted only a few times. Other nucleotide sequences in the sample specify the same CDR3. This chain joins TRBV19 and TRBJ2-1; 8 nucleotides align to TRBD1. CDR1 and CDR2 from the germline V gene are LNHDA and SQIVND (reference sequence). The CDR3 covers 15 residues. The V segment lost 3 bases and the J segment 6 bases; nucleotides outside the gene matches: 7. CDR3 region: CASSMGQGASNEQFF. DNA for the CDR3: TGTGCCAGTAGTATGGGGCAGGGGGCTTCCAATGAGCAGTTCTTC. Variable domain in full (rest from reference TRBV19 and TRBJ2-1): DGGITQSPKYLFRKEGQNVTLSCEQNLNHDAMYWYRQDPGQGLRLIYYSQIVNDFQKGDIAEGYSVSREKKESFPLTVTSAQKNPTAFYLCASSMGQGASNEQFFGPGTRLTVL.

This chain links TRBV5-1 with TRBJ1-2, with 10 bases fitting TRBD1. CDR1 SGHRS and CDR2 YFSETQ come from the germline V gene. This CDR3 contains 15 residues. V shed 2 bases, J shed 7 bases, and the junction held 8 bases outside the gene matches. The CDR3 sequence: CASSLAETGGSGYTF. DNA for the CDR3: TGCGCCAGCAGCTTAGCCGAGACAGGGGGCTCTGGCTACACCTTC. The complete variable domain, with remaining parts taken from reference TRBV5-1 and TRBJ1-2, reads KAGVTQTPRYLIKTRGQQVTLSCSPISGHRSVSWYQQTPGQGLQFLFEYFSETQRNKGNFPGRFSGRQFSNSRSEMNVSTLELGDSALYLCASSLAETGGSGYTFGSGTRLTVV.

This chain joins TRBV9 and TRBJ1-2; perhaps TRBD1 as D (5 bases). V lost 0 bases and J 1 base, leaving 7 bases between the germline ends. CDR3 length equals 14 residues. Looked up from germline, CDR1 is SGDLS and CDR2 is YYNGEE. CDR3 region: CASSVGGSNYGYTF. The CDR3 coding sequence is TGTGCCAGCAGCGTAGGGGGCAGTAACTATGGCTACACCTTC.

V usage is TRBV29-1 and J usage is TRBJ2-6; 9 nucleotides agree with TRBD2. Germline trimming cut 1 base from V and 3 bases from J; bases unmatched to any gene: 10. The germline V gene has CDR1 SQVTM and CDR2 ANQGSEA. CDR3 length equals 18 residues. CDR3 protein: CSVEVPGGGVGGANVLTF. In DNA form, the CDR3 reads TGCAGCGTTGAAGTGCCGGGCGGGGGGGTTGGTGGGGCCAACGTCCTGACTTTC. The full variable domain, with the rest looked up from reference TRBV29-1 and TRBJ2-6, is SAVISQKPSRDICQRGTSLTIQCQVDSQVTMMFWYRQQPGQSLTLIATANQGSEATYESGFVIDKFPISRPNLTFSTLTVSNMSPEDSSIYLCSVEVPGGGVGGANVLTFGAGSRLTVL.

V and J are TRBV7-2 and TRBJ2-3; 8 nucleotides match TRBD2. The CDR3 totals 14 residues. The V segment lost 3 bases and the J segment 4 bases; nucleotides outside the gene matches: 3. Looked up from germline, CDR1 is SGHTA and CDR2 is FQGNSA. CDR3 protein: CASSFVGRADTQYF. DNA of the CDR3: TGTGCCAGCAGCTTTGTCGGGAGGGCAGATACGCAGTATTTT.

In nucleotides, the CDR3 is TGTGCCTGGAACACAGGGGCAGGGGGCTACACCTTC. Protein: CAWNTGAGGYTF. V gene TRBV30 combines with J gene TRBJ1-2, with TRBD1 matching 7 bases. The CDR3 consists of 12 residues. Per germline, CDR1 GTSNPN and CDR2 SVGIG (reference sequence). J gave up 8 bases and V 4 bases, and 7 bases lay outside the gene matches. Using reference TRBV30 and TRBJ1-2 for the parts outside the CDR3, the full variable domain is SQTIHQWPATLVQPVGSPLSLECTVEGTSNPNLYWYRQAAGRGLQLLFYSVGIGQISSEVPQNLSASRPQDRQFILSSKKLLLSDSGFYLCAWNTGAGGYTFGSGTRLTVV.

The CDR3 DNA follows: TGTGCCAGCAGCCCTCGGACAGGGGATCCCTACGAGCAGTACTTC. Residues: CASSPRTGDPYEQYF. The rearrangement uses TRBV13 and TRBJ2-7; TRBD1 agrees at 9 bases. Germline lookup yields CDR1 PRHDT and CDR2 FYEKMQ (reference sequence). Trimming cost V 5 bases and J 2 bases; bases outside gene matches: 7. This CDR3 comprises 15 residues.

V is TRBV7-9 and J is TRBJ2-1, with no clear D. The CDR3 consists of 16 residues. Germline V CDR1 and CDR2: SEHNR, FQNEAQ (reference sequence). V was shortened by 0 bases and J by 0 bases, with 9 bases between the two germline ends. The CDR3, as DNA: TGTGCCAGCAGCTTAGCGCAGCGTCCCTCCTACAATGAGCAGTTCTTC. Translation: CASSLAQRPSYNEQFF.

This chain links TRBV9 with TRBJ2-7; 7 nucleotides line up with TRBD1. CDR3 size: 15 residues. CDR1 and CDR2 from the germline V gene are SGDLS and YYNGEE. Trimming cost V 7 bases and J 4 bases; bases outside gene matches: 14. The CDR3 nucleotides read TGTGCCAGCGGTACCGGGGACAGCTCACTATACGAGCAGTACTTC. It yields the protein CASGTGDSSLYEQYF. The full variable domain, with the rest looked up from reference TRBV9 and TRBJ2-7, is DSGVTQTPKHLITATGQRVTLRCSPRSGDLSVYWYQQSLDQGLQFLIQYYNGEERAKGNILERFSAQQFPDLHSELNLSSLELGDSALYFCASGTGDSSLYEQYFGPGTRLTVT.

In DNA, the CDR3 is TGCGCCAGCAGGGGTTCAGGGTTGGGTGGGGCCAACGTCCTGACTTTC. It codes for CASRGSGLGGANVLTF. The chain joins TRBV5-1 to TRBJ2-6; tentative D call: TRBD1 (5 bases). V was shortened by 5 bases and J by 3 bases, with 15 bases between the two germline ends. Germline CDR1 reads SGHRS; CDR2 reads YFSETQ. The CDR3 runs 16 residues.

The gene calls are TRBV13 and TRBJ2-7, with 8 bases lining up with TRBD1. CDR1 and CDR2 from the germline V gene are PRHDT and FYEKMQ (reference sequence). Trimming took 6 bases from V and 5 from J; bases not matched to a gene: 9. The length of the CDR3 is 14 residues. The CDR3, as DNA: TGTGCCAGCAGACTCTGGGACAGGAGCAACGAGCAGTACTTC. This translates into CASRLWDRSNEQYF.

CDR3 nucleotide sequence: TGTGCCAGCAGCTGGACGGGTGGAAGGCGGGGAAACACTAGCACAGATACGCAGTATTTT. It is translated as CASSWTGGRRGNTSTDTQYF. V usage is TRBV7-3 and J usage is TRBJ2-3, with D tentatively TRBD2 (6 bases). The CDR3 extends over 20 amino acids. Germline-derived CDR1 and CDR2 are SGHTA and FQGTGA. The V end was cut by 4 bases, the J end by 0 bases, with 26 bases between.

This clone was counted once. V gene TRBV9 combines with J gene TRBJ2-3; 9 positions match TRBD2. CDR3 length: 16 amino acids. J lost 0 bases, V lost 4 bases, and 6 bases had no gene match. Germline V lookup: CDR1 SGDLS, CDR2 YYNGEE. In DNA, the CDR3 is TGTGCCAGCAGCCTCTCTAGCGGGGCGAGCACAGATACGCAGTATTTT. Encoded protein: CASSLSSGASTDTQYF.

The CDR3 sequence: CATRGTGLNTGELFF. CDR3 DNA sequence: TGTGCCACCCGGGGTACAGGGCTGAACACCGGGGAGCTGTTTTTT. This chain connects TRBV6-1 to TRBJ2-2; D might be TRBD1 (6 bases). The V gene lost 10 bases and the J gene lost 1 base, with 16 bases spanning the gap. The CDR3 extends over 15 amino acids. The germline CDR1 and CDR2 sequences are MNHNS and SASEGT.

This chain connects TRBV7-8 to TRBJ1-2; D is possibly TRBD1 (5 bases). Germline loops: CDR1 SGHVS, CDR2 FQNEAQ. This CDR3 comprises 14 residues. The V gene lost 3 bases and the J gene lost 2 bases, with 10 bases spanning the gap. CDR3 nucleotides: TGTGCCAGCAGCTTCCAGGGCCTCAACTATGGCTACACCTTC. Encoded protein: CASSFQGLNYGYTF.

The CDR3 spells CASSLPRTGGRLDTQYF. The CDR3 bases are TGTGCCAGCAGCCTACCCCGGACAGGGGGCCGCCTTGATACGCAGTATTTT. The V gene is TRBV9, the J gene TRBJ2-3; 11 bases are shared with TRBD1. After removal of 4 bases from V and 6 bases from J, the junction contained 13 bases not matched to a gene. Germline CDR1 SGDLS, CDR2 YYNGEE. This CDR3 is 17 amino acids long.

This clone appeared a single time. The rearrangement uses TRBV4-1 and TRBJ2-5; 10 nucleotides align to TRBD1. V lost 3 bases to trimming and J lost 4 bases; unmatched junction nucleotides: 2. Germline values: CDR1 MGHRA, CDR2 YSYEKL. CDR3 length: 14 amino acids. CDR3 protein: CASSQTGGGETQYF. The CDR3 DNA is TGCGCCAGCAGCCAGACAGGGGGCGGAGAGACCCAGTACTTC.

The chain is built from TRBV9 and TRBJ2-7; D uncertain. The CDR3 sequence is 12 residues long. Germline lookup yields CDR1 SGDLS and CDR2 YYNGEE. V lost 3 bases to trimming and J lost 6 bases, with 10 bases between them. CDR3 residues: CASSGDTLEQYF. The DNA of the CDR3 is TGTGCCAGCAGCGGAGACACTCTCGAGCAGTACTTC.

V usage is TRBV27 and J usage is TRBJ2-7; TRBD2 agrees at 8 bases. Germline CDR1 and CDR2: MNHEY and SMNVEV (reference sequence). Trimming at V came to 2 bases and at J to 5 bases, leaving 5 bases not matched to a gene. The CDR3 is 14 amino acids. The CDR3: CASSLIGGAHEQYF. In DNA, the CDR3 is TGTGCCAGCAGTTTAATCGGGGGGGCCCACGAGCAGTACTTC.

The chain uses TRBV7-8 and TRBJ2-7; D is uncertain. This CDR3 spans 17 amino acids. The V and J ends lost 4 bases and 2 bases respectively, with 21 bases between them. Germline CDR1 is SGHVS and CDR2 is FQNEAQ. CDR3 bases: TGTGCCAGCAGCTCAGACGCGTTGGAGCGAATAACCTACGAGCAGTACTTC. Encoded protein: CASSSDALERITYEQYF.